Shown below are 10 T cell receptor beta chains from a single sample sequenced in a study of blood T cells in healthy people across ages. It was with a sample-barcoded 5' primer and a J-beta primer mix that a second PCR of roughly 6 to 12 cycles was run. MiXCR, applied by TCRdb to the 5' RACE reads, yields one record per CDR3 protein. Of roughly 1,000,000 distinct CDR3 sequences in the sample, approximately 25% were seen once. The same sample was also used in a study of T cells of mothers and their children.

The sequenced material came from blood. These receptors all stem from a girl aged 2-10 years in good health.

This chain links TRBV12-3 or TRBV12-4 with TRBJ1-2; a possible D gene is TRBD1 (5 bases). This CDR3 contains 10 residues. The V and J ends lost 7 bases and 8 bases respectively, with 8 bases between them. The CDR3 DNA reads TGTGCCAGCAATGGGGACGGCTACACCTTC. Amino acid sequence: CASNGDGYTF.

This clonotype was observed many times. This rearrangement joins TRBV5-1 to TRBJ2-1, with a possible D match to TRBD1 (6 bases). Germline V gives CDR1 SGHRS, CDR2 YFSETQ. The CDR3 contains 15 residues. Trimming removed 6 bases at V and 2 bases at J, with 15 bases between. Here the CDR3 reads CASTKDSLTYNEQFF. The CDR3 nucleotides read TGCGCCAGCACCAAGGACAGTTTGACCTACAATGAGCAGTTCTTC. Looking up the rest from reference TRBV5-1 and TRBJ2-1 gives the full variable domain: KAGVTQTPRYLIKTRGQQVTLSCSPISGHRSVSWYQQTPGQGLQFLFEYFSETQRNKGNFPGRFSGRQFSNSRSEMNVSTLELGDSALYLCASTKDSLTYNEQFFGPGTRLTVL.

There are a few counts of this clonotype. The genes are TRBV7-3 and TRBJ2-5; D is ambiguous. V was clipped by 3 bases and J by 1 base, with 12 bases between them. Germline CDR1 is SGHTA and CDR2 is FQGTGA. The CDR3 contains 15 residues. CDR3 nucleotide sequence: TGTGCCAGCAGCTTGGGTCTAATGGGCCAAGAGACCCAGTACTTC. As protein: CASSLGLMGQETQYF.

The chain has TRBV29-1 and TRBJ2-5; 7 bases are shared with TRBD2. The J call may be faulty, since TRBJ2-1 better matches the DNA end. This CDR3 spans 11 amino acids. CDR1 SQVTM and CDR2 ANQGSEA come from the germline V gene. The CDR3 reads CSVVGEGEQFF. The DNA for the CDR3 is TGCAGCGTTGTTGGGGAGGGTGAGCAGTTCTTC.

For the CDR3, the DNA is TGTGCCAGCAGGCACCTGGAAATTCCTAGCACAGATACGCAGTATTTT. Encoded protein: CASRHLEIPSTDTQYF. The rearrangement links TRBV6-5 to TRBJ2-3, with D uncertain. V was clipped by 6 bases and J by 0 bases, with 16 bases between them. The CDR3 spans 16 residues. The germline gives CDR1 MNHEY, CDR2 SVGAGI.

This clonotype was seen a handful of times. The chain uses TRBV4-1 and TRBJ2-2; no clear D gene. From germline, CDR1 is MGHRA and CDR2 YSYEKL. V was trimmed by 0 bases and J by 5 bases, leaving 7 bases between them. CDR3 length: 14 residues. In DNA, the CDR3 is TGCGCCAGCAGCCAAGATAGTGTGACCGGGGAGCTGTTTTTT. Translation: CASSQDSVTGELFF.

This clonotype appeared a few times. This chain connects TRBV5-1 to TRBJ1-2, with 12 bases aligning to TRBD1. Unmatched junction bases numbered 6, after V lost 3 bases and J lost 6 bases. The CDR3 is 15 residues long. Germline lookup yields CDR1 SGHRS and CDR2 YFSETQ. CDR3 nucleotides: TGCGCCAGCAGCTGGGGCCGGGACAGGGGGCATGGCTACACCTTC. This sequence encodes CASSWGRDRGHGYTF.

The V gene is TRBV20-1, the J gene TRBJ2-3; D gene ambiguous. The CDR3 has 12 amino acids. V dropped 3 bases and J dropped 4 bases, with 8 bases sitting between them. Germline V CDR1 and CDR2: DFQATT, SNEGSKA (reference sequence). In nucleotides, the CDR3 is TGCAGTGCTAGTCTTACGGCAGATACGCAGTATTTT. Protein product: CSASLTADTQYF.

The rearrangement links TRBV19 to TRBJ1-5; tentatively, D is TRBD1 (5 bases). The V gene lost 5 bases and the J gene lost 11 bases, with 16 bases spanning the gap. CDR1 is LNHDA, CDR2 SQIVND, per germline (reference sequence). This CDR3 is 13 amino acids long. The DNA of the CDR3 is TGTGCCAGTAGTTTCCGCCGGGGCTCAGCCCAGCATTTT. Translation: CASSFRRGSAQHF.

This sequence joins TRBV5-1 and TRBJ1-2; D may be TRBD1 (5 bases). This CDR3 is built from 14 residues. V lost 3 bases to trimming and J lost 7 bases, with 16 bases between them. Germline V gene lookup returns CDR1 SGHRS and CDR2 YFSETQ. DNA of the CDR3: TGCGCCAGCAGCTCGAATGGAGGGGCTATTGGCTACACCTTC. It codes for CASSSNGGAIGYTF. Variable domain in full (rest from reference TRBV5-1 and TRBJ1-2): KAGVTQTPRYLIKTRGQQVTLSCSPISGHRSVSWYQQTPGQGLQFLFEYFSETQRNKGNFPGRFSGRQFSNSRSEMNVSTLELGDSALYLCASSSNGGAIGYTFGSGTRLTVV.